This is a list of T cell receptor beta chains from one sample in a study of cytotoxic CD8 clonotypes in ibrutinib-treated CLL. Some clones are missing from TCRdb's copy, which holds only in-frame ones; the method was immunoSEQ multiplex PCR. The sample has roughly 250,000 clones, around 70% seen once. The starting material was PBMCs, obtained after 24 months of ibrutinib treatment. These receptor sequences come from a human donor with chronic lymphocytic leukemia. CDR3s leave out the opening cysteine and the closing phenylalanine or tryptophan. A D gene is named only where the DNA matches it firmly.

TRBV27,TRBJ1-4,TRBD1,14,ASSSNGGQGYEKLF
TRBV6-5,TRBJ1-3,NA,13,ASRNDPHERNTIY
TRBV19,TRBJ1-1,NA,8,ASTGQGAF
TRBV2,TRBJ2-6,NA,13,ASRPTVTGANVLT
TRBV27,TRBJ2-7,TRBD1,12,ASSSTGSSYEQY
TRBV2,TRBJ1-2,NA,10,ASSRSNYGYT
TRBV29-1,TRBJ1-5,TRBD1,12,SFLTGTGNQPQH
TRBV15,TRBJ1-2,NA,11,ATSSGSNYGYT
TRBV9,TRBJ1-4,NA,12,ASSVAGYNEKLF
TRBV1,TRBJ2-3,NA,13,TSSQTSGRPDTQY
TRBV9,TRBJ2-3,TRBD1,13,ASSALGQGTDTQY
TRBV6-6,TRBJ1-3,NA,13,ASSLQESSGNTIY
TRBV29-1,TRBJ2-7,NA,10,SVDDSSYEQY
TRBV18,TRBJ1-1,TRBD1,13,ASSPAGQGGTEAF
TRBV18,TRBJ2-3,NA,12,ASSPRTAADTQY
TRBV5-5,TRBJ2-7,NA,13,ASSLVGVPSYEQY
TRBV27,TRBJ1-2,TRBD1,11,ASCRTGGYGYT
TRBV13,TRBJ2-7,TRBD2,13,ASSIKPAGEYEQY
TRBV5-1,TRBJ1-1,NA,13,ASRVGRTASTEAF
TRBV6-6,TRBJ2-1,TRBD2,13,ASSPQGTTANEQF
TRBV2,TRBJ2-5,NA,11,ASEGDGQETQY
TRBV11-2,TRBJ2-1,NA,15,ASSLRTDPLPWGEQF
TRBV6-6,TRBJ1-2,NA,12,ASSAQQGNYGYT
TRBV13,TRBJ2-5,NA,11,ASSFKAAETQY
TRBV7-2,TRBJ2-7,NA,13,ASSRYHSFSYEQY
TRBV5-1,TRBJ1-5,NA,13,ASSLSGGSNQPQH
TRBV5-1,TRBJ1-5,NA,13,ASSLVPGNNQPQH
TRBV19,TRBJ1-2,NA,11,ASSYALIYGYT
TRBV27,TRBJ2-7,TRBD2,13,ASSRLAGGYYEQY
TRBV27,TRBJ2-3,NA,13,ASSLYPEYTDTQY
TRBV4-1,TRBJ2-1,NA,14,ASSQGGLPSYNEQF
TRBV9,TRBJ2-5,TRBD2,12,ASSDSGTQETQY
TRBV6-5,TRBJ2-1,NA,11,ATWGGSYNEQF
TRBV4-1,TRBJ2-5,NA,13,ASSQGPGLEETQY
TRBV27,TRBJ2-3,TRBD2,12,ATRASGSADTQY
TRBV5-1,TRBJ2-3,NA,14,ASRNGLGGNTDTQY
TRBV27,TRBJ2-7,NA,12,ASSFGGRHYEQY
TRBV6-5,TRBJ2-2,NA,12,ASSYKRGTGELF
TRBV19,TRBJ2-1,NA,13,ASTRGAGPLNEQF
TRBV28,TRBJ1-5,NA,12,ASSKVGNNQPQH
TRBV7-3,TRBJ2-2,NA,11,ASSVQGAGELF
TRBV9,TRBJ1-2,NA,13,ASSLELGARYGYT
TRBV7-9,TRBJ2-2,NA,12,ASSARQGTGELF
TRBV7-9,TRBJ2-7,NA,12,ASREGYSSYEQY
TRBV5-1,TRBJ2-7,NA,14,ASSLVKGAKGDEQY
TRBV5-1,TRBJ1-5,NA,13,ASSFEPGSNQPQH